These 26 T cell receptor beta chains originate from one sample sequenced in a study of response to subunit inactivated influenza vaccine. TCRdb re-called the RT-PCR reads through MiXCR, storing one row per CDR3 protein. Found here are about 570,000 distinct CDR3 sequences, 12% of them singletons; the top ten hold roughly 10%. This specimen was PBMCs from blood, taken on the day of vaccination. The source of these receptors is a man between 50 and 59 years old who received an inactivated influenza vaccine.

This clonotype was detected ten times or more. The chain has TRBV6-5 and TRBJ2-7, with 7 bases identical to TRBD1. The CDR3 is 14 residues long. Trimming took 2 bases from V and 3 from J; bases not matched to a gene: 4. Germline CDR1 and CDR2: MNHEY and SVGAGI. CDR3 in amino acids: CASSYPGQFYEQYF. The CDR3 region has the DNA TGTGCCAGCAGTTACCCGGGACAGTTCTACGAGCAGTACTTC.

The V gene is TRBV12-3 or TRBV12-4, the J gene TRBJ2-7; maybe TRBD1 (6 bases). The CDR3 has 15 residues. V was clipped by 4 bases and J by 2 bases, with 15 bases between them. The CDR3 DNA reads TGTGCCAGCAGTTCCATCCGGGACACAACCTACGAGCAGTACTTC. It specifies CASSSIRDTTYEQYF.

The rearrangement links TRBV7-2 to TRBJ1-1, with no clear D. V was pared by 5 bases and J by 5 bases, with 18 bases between. CDR1 is SGHTA and CDR2 is FQGNSA in the germline V gene. This CDR3 has 15 amino acids. CDR3 sequence (DNA): TGTGCCAGCAGCATCCTGCTCACGGCGGGGACTGAAGCTTTCTTT. This gives the protein CASSILLTAGTEAFF.

V and J are TRBV5-1 and TRBJ2-4, with a tentative D call TRBD1 (6 bases). Trimming stripped 0 bases from V and 5 bases from J, with 9 bases between. The CDR3 has 14 amino acids. Germline CDR1 and CDR2: SGHRS and YFSETQ. This CDR3 reads CASSLGAGENIQYF. The CDR3 region has the DNA TGCGCCAGCAGCTTGGGCGCAGGGGAAAACATTCAGTACTTC.

This clonotype was counted between two and nine times. Here the CDR3 reads CASQIGGYEQFF. DNA for the CDR3: TGTGCCAGCCAAATTGGGGGATATGAGCAGTTCTTC. This rearrangement joins TRBV28 to TRBJ2-1; D tentatively reads TRBD1 or TRBD2 (5 bases each). V was clipped by 8 bases and J by 8 bases, with 13 bases between them. This CDR3 is 12 amino acids long. The germline CDR1 and CDR2 sequences are MDHEN and SYDVKM.

A few counts support this clonotype. The rearrangement uses TRBV24-1 and TRBJ2-2, with unresolved D. This CDR3 region has 13 residues. Germline CDR1 and CDR2: KGHDR and SFDVKD. V lost 2 bases and J lost 5, with 5 bases in between. CDR3 protein: CATSDSGTGELFF. The CDR3 coding sequence is TGTGCCACCAGTGATTCCGGTACCGGGGAGCTGTTTTTT.

This sequence joins TRBV11-2 and TRBJ2-1; TRBD1 might be the D (5 bases). Germline V lookup: CDR1 SGHAT, CDR2 FQNNGV. Trimming stripped 4 bases from V and 9 bases from J, with 13 bases between. The CDR3 consists of 13 residues. Here the CDR3 reads CASSSQGWGEQFF. The CDR3 DNA is TGTGCCAGCAGCTCGCAGGGTTGGGGTGAGCAGTTCTTC.

This clonotype was found once. At one end the junction does not follow the germline gene, possibly because of a read error. The genes are TRBV4-3 and TRBJ2-2; 7 bases line up with TRBD2. Germline CDR1 reads LGHNA; CDR2 reads YSLEER. This CDR3 has 16 amino acids. The CDR3 loop reads CASSQGVGSGLGELLF. In DNA form, the CDR3 reads TGCGCCAGCAGCCAAGGTGTTGGTAGCGGGCTAGGGGAGCTGCTTTTT.

This clonotype was observed a handful of times. J is TRBJ2-3 and V is TRBV12-3 or TRBV12-4, with 14 bases that match TRBD2. CDR3 length equals 18 residues. The ends lost 3 bases at V and 4 bases at J; junction bases unmatched: 9. This CDR3 is CASSLPGLAGELADTQYF. The CDR3 DNA reads TGTGCCAGCAGTTTGCCGGGACTAGCGGGAGAGCTTGCAGATACGCAGTATTTT.

The chain has TRBV7-2 and TRBJ2-5; TRBD2 is a possible D gene (5 bases). The CDR3 is 14 residues long. Trimming shortened V by 4 bases and J by 5 bases, and 14 bases separated the two germline ends. Germline CDR1 SGHTA, CDR2 FQGNSA. DNA of the CDR3: TGTGCCAGCAGCTATTGGACCGGGATGGAGACCCAGTACTTC. This codes for CASSYWTGMETQYF. The variable domain in full, completed from reference TRBV7-2 and TRBJ2-5, reads GAGVSQSPSNKVTEKGKDVELRCDPISGHTALYWYRQSLGQGLEFLIYFQGNSAPDKSGLPSDRFSAERTGGSVSTLTIQRTQQEDSAVYLCASSYWTGMETQYFGPGTRLLVL.

This clonotype was seen only a few times. This chain links TRBV11-2 with TRBJ2-1; D is uncertain. V was shortened by 0 bases and J by 4 bases, with 10 bases between the two germline ends. The CDR3 spans 15 residues. Per germline, CDR1 SGHAT and CDR2 FQNNGV. The CDR3 DNA reads as TGTGCCAGCAGCTTAGACCCCAGCCCATACAATGAGCAGTTCTTC. It codes for CASSLDPSPYNEQFF.

The chain employs TRBV19 and TRBJ2-1, with a tentative D call TRBD2 (6 bases). The germline V gene has CDR1 LNHDA and CDR2 SQIVND (reference sequence). V was pared by 9 bases and J by 3 bases, with 18 bases between. This CDR3 is built from 15 residues. The DNA of the CDR3 is TGTGCCAGGAAAAAGGTCAAGGAGGGCTACAATGAGCAGTTCTTC. Translating gives CARKKVKEGYNEQFF.

The V call is TRBV20-1, the J call TRBJ2-7, with a tentative D call TRBD1 (6 bases). The CDR3 loop spans 13 amino acids. V lost 3 bases to trimming and J lost 3 bases, with 12 bases between them. Germline CDR1 is DFQATT and CDR2 is SNEGSKA (reference sequence). The CDR3 sequence is CSASSRDNYEQYF. Here the CDR3 DNA reads TGCAGTGCTAGTTCCCGGGACAACTACGAGCAGTACTTC.

This clonotype has at least ten counts. This rearrangement joins TRBV21-1 to TRBJ2-3; TRBD1, as called in the table, went unchecked against the DNA. TRBV21-1 is noted as a pseudogene. The CDR3 consists of 16 residues. CDR3 loop: CASSNMPRGITDTQYF. The CDR3 nucleotides are TGTGCCAGCAGCAATATGCCCAGGGGGATCACAGATACGCAGTATTTT.

The CDR3 DNA sequence: TGTGCCAGCAGTACCGGGTCTTTGAACACTGAAGCTTTCTTT. This gives the protein CASSTGSLNTEAFF. The rearrangement joins TRBV12-3 or TRBV12-4 to TRBJ1-1; D unclear. This CDR3 region has 14 residues. Trimming shortened V by 5 bases and J by 0 bases, and 10 bases separated the two germline ends.

The genes are TRBV5-1 and TRBJ2-6, with D perhaps TRBD2 (7 bases). The CDR3 loop spans 18 amino acids. The V and J ends lost 4 bases and 2 bases respectively, with 19 bases between them. Germline values: CDR1 SGHRS, CDR2 YFSETQ. This CDR3 is CASSPIGGGRTGANVLTF. The CDR3 DNA reads TGCGCCAGCAGCCCTATTGGGGGGGGGCGAACTGGGGCCAACGTCCTGACTTTC.

This sequence joins TRBV9 and TRBJ1-1, with TRBD1 matching over 10 bases. This CDR3 contains 15 residues. CDR1 and CDR2 from the germline V gene are SGDLS and YYNGEE. V shed 4 bases and J 4 bases; nucleotides not matched to a gene: 7. Here the CDR3 reads CASSLGTGAGTEAFF. The CDR3, as DNA: TGTGCCAGCAGCCTTGGGACAGGGGCCGGCACTGAAGCTTTCTTT.

The V call is TRBV20-1, the J call TRBJ1-4; 9 bases are a match to TRBD1. The CDR3 is 14 residues long. The germline gives CDR1 DFQATT, CDR2 SNEGSKA (reference sequence). V shed 2 bases and J 6 bases; nucleotides not matched to a gene: 4. CDR3 residues: CSARTRTGDEKLFF. In nucleotides, the CDR3 is TGCAGTGCTAGAACCCGGACAGGGGATGAAAAACTGTTTTTT.

This clonotype was observed many times. The chain uses TRBV11-2 and TRBJ1-1, with D tentatively TRBD1 (6 bases). Germline loops: CDR1 SGHAT, CDR2 FQNNGV. The CDR3 has 13 amino acids. Trimming removed 0 bases at V and 9 bases at J, with 11 bases between. The CDR3 nucleotides are TGTGCCAGCAGCTTAGATCGGGGGGCGCAAGCTTTCTTT. Translation: CASSLDRGAQAFF.

V is TRBV5-1 and J is TRBJ2-1; D may correspond to TRBD1 or TRBD2 (5 bases each). Germline V gives CDR1 SGHRS, CDR2 YFSETQ. This CDR3 region has 14 residues. The V gene lost 4 bases and the J gene lost 5 bases, with 13 bases spanning the gap. CDR3 bases: TGCGCCAGCAGCCCCCGGGACCAAGACAATGAGCAGTTCTTC. This codes for CASSPRDQDNEQFF.

In this sample, this clonotype turned up a few times. The chain combines TRBV4-1 with TRBJ2-7; a possible D gene is TRBD1 (5 bases). Between the trimmed V and J ends, which lost 2 bases and 6 bases, there was a span of 8 bases. The germline V gene has CDR1 MGHRA and CDR2 YSYEKL. The CDR3 spans 12 residues. The CDR3 reads CASSQQGREQYF. In nucleotides, the CDR3 is TGCGCCAGCAGCCAACAGGGTCGCGAGCAGTACTTC.

This clonotype was seen ten or more times. The CDR3 here is CASSLRRGETQYF. The DNA for the CDR3 is TGTGCCAGCAGCTTACGCAGGGGGGAGACCCAGTACTTC. The chain joins TRBV7-9 to TRBJ2-5, with 7 bases identical to TRBD1. V trimming: 2 bases; J trimming: 5 bases; junction bases outside the gene matches: 2. The germline gives CDR1 SEHNR, CDR2 FQNEAQ (reference sequence). This CDR3 is 13 amino acids long.

V gene TRBV9 combines with J gene TRBJ1-1; 9 bases map to TRBD1. V lost 1 base, J lost 4 bases, and 5 bases stayed unmatched. Germline V gene sequence: CDR1 SGDLS, CDR2 YYNGEE. This CDR3 comprises 15 residues. The CDR3 loop reads CASSVRQGVGTEAFF. The CDR3 coding sequence is TGTGCCAGCAGCGTACGACAGGGGGTGGGCACTGAAGCTTTCTTT.

The chain uses TRBV11-1 and TRBJ2-3, with TRBD1 as a possible D gene (6 bases). Trimming stripped 5 bases from V and 0 bases from J, with 27 bases between. CDR1 and CDR2 from the germline V gene are SGHAT and FQDESV (reference sequence). This CDR3 spans 20 amino acids. The CDR3 DNA reads TGTGCCAGCAGCCCCGGACGGTTTAGGGACACGAAAACAAGCACAGATACGCAGTATTTT. This codes for CASSPGRFRDTKTSTDTQYF.

This clonotype was detected only a few times. The chain links TRBV12-3 or TRBV12-4 to TRBJ1-1; weak D call: TRBD1 (5 bases). This CDR3 has 15 amino acids. V was clipped by 5 bases and J by 5 bases, with 18 bases between them. CDR3 DNA: TGTGCCAGCAGTCCGCGGACAAATCGATATACTGAAGCTTTCTTT. Amino acids: CASSPRTNRYTEAFF.

This clonotype was observed a few times. This sequence joins TRBV6-1 and TRBJ2-7; possible D gene TRBD2, 7 bases. The CDR3 extends over 13 amino acids. V was clipped by 8 bases and J by 2 bases, with 13 bases between them. Per the germline V gene, CDR1 is MNHNS and CDR2 is SASEGT. The CDR3 DNA sequence: TGTGCCAGCGAGAAGGGGGGGCCCTACGAGCAGTACTTC. Translated, it gives CASEKGGPYEQYF.